This passage covers 16 T cell receptor beta chains from one sample sequenced in a study of beta chain features in type 1 diabetes. Expressed TCRB transcripts were sequenced because the isolated RNA had all been reverse transcribed beforehand. The method was immunoSEQ multiplex PCR; TCRdb's version includes in-frame clones alone and lacks a portion of them. The sample contains 300,000 to 350,000 clones, around 20% of which appear only once. Sequencing input: naive CD4+ T cells from blood. All receptors come from a woman under 30 in good health.

The genes are TRBV13 and TRBJ2-2; TRBD2 aligns across 8 bases. The junction had 9 bases not matched to a gene; V was cut back by 6 bases and J by 6 bases. The CDR3 runs to 15 residues. In germline, CDR1 is PRHDT, CDR2 FYEKMQ (reference sequence). DNA for the CDR3: TGTGCCAGCAGACTTCCGGGAGGGCCCCCCGGGGAGCTGTTTTTT. Protein product: CASRLPGGPPGELFF.

The chain recombines TRBV6-1 with TRBJ2-3, with TRBD2 identical over 8 bases. Germline V gene sequence: CDR1 MNHNS, CDR2 SASEGT. The CDR3 spans 16 residues. Germline trimming cut 3 bases from V and 0 bases from J; bases unmatched to any gene: 5. CDR3 loop: CASSEGSGGSTDTQYF. CDR3 nucleotide sequence: TGTGCCAGCAGTGAGGGAAGCGGGGGAAGCACAGATACGCAGTATTTT.

This clone has a handful of counts. The CDR3, as DNA: TGTGCCAGCAGCTTAGGGGACAGGGGATTCTACGAGCAGTACTTC. It is translated as CASSLGDRGFYEQYF. V is TRBV5-4 and J is TRBJ2-7; the match to TRBD1 covers 10 bases. CDR3 length equals 15 residues. V dropped 2 bases and J dropped 3; count of bases not matched to a gene: 5. Germline V gene lookup returns CDR1 SGHNT and CDR2 YYREEE (reference sequence). Supplemented by reference TRBV5-4 and TRBJ2-7, the full variable domain reads ETGVTQSPTHLIKTRGQQVTLRCSSQSGHNTVSWYQQALGQGPQFIFQYYREEENGRGNFPPRFSGLQFPNYSSELNVNALELDDSALYLCASSLGDRGFYEQYFGPGTRLTVT.

A few counts support this clone. This chain uses TRBV11-2 with TRBJ2-7; D possibly corresponds to TRBD2 (5 bases). V lost 1 base, J lost 5 bases, and 9 bases lay in between. There are 13 residues in the CDR3. CDR1 SGHAT and CDR2 FQNNGV come from the germline V gene. CDR3 DNA sequence: TGTGCCAGCAGCTTAGTCCCGGGGAACGAGCAGTACTTC. Translated, it gives CASSLVPGNEQYF.

The sample holds a few counts of this clone. V gene TRBV29-1 combines with J gene TRBJ2-1; 7 bases match TRBD2. CDR1 and CDR2 (germline): SQVTM, ANQGSEA. The CDR3 extends over 12 amino acids. J was trimmed by 9 bases and V by 2 bases; bases with no gene match: 4. Here the CDR3 reads CSVEKGRVEQFF. In DNA form, the CDR3 reads TGCAGCGTTGAAAAGGGGAGGGTTGAGCAGTTCTTC.

This clone was seen a few times. The rearrangement links TRBV7-9 to TRBJ1-5; maybe TRBD1 (6 bases). V was shortened by 5 bases and J by 4 bases, with 12 bases between the two germline ends. CDR1 and CDR2 from the germline V gene are SEHNR and FQNEAQ (reference sequence). This CDR3 region has 14 residues. CDR3 in DNA: TGTGCCAGCAGCCCACAACAGGGTAATCAGCCCCAGCATTTT. Translation gives CASSPQQGNQPQHF. Full variable domain (rest looked up from reference TRBV7-9 and TRBJ1-5): DTGVSQNPRHKITKRGQNVTFRCDPISEHNRLYWYRQTLGQGPEFLTYFQNEAQLEKSRLLSDRFSAERPKGSFSTLEIQRTEQGDSAMYLCASSPQQGNQPQHFGDGTRLSIL.

The genes are TRBV7-2 and TRBJ1-2; possible D gene TRBD1, 5 bases. The CDR3 extends over 14 amino acids. Germline values: CDR1 SGHTA, CDR2 FQGNSA. Trimming cost V 0 bases and J 0 bases, with 5 bases left between them. CDR3: CASSLAGANYGYTF. CDR3 nucleotide sequence: TGTGCCAGCAGCTTAGCAGGGGCTAACTATGGCTACACCTTC. Full variable domain (remainder filled in from reference TRBV7-2 and TRBJ1-2): GAGVSQSPSNKVTEKGKDVELRCDPISGHTALYWYRQSLGQGLEFLIYFQGNSAPDKSGLPSDRFSAERTGGSVSTLTIQRTQQEDSAVYLCASSLAGANYGYTFGSGTRLTVV.

A few counts support this clone. The chain links TRBV5-1 to TRBJ1-1, with 7 nucleotides matching TRBD1. The ends lost 0 bases at V and 6 bases at J; junction bases unmatched: 2. The CDR3 covers 13 residues. The germline gives CDR1 SGHRS, CDR2 YFSETQ. The CDR3 loop reads CASSLGDSAEAFF. DNA for the CDR3: TGCGCCAGCAGCTTGGGGGACAGCGCTGAAGCTTTCTTT.

This clone has only a few counts. The chain combines TRBV9 with TRBJ1-3; no clear D gene. Trimming shortened V by 0 bases and J by 6 bases, and 10 bases separated the two germline ends. Germline V gene data show CDR1 as SGDLS and CDR2 as YYNGEE. The CDR3 consists of 14 residues. In DNA, the CDR3 is TGTGCCAGCAGCGTAGGAATAGGAGAAAACACCATATATTTT. This sequence encodes CASSVGIGENTIYF.

The genes are TRBV30 and TRBJ1-5; D ambiguous. Germline loops: CDR1 GTSNPN, CDR2 SVGIG (reference sequence). The length of the CDR3 is 13 residues. V was clipped by 0 bases and J by 5 bases, with 8 bases between them. CDR3 DNA sequence: TGTGCCTGGAGTGTGGAGGGTGATCAGCCCCAGCATTTT. Translation: CAWSVEGDQPQHF.

There are a few counts of this clone. The V and J genes are TRBV11-3 and TRBJ2-3, with 10 bases lining up with TRBD1. The CDR3 is 16 amino acids. Trimming cost V 5 bases and J 0 bases; bases outside gene matches: 5. Germline lookup yields CDR1 SGHNT and CDR2 YENEEA. The CDR3 reads CASSPRTGGSTDTQYF. CDR3 nucleotides: TGTGCCAGCAGCCCGAGGACAGGGGGAAGCACAGATACGCAGTATTTT.

This clone came up a few times. The chain is built from TRBV7-2 and TRBJ2-3; D remains ambiguous. In germline, CDR1 is SGHTA, CDR2 FQGNSA. This CDR3 contains 13 residues. Trimming shortened V by 6 bases and J by 0 bases, and 7 bases separated the two germline ends. For the CDR3, the DNA is TGTGCCAGCAGGCGCCAAAGCACAGATACGCAGTATTTT. The encoded protein is CASRRQSTDTQYF.

The sample holds a few counts of this clone. The genes are TRBV29-1 and TRBJ1-4; 7 nucleotides agree with TRBD1. The J segment lost 6 bases and the V segment lost 2 bases, leaving 9 bases of the junction unmatched. The germline V gene encodes CDR1 SQVTM and CDR2 ANQGSEA. The CDR3 runs to 15 residues. The CDR3 DNA reads TGCAGCGTTGAAAAGCCGGGACAGCCGGATGAAAAACTGTTTTTT. Its translation is CSVEKPGQPDEKLFF.

The CDR3 DNA reads TGTGCCAGCAGTTCGGGACTAGGCGCCGGGGAGCTGTTTTTT. This encodes CASSSGLGAGELFF. This chain uses TRBV27 with TRBJ2-2, with 8 bases matching TRBD2. The CDR3 spans 14 residues. Trimming at V came to 4 bases and at J to 6 bases, leaving 4 bases not matched to a gene. Germline V gives CDR1 MNHEY, CDR2 SMNVEV (reference sequence).

There are a few counts of this clone. This sequence joins TRBV9 and TRBJ2-3; the match to TRBD2 covers 7 bases. This CDR3 is 14 amino acids long. The V gene's germline CDR1 is SGDLS and CDR2 YYNGEE. The junction had 4 bases not matched to a gene; V was cut back by 0 bases and J by 6 bases. CDR3 in amino acids: CASSVAAGVDTQYF. The DNA for the CDR3 is TGTGCCAGCAGCGTAGCCGCGGGAGTCGATACGCAGTATTTT.

The chain links TRBV2 to TRBJ2-5; 9 nucleotides match TRBD2. The junction had 12 bases not matched to a gene; V was cut back by 5 bases and J by 5 bases. Germline-derived CDR1 and CDR2 are SNHLY and FYNNEI. The CDR3 sequence is 16 residues long. CDR3 region: CASSYTGTSRGETQYF. In DNA form, the CDR3 reads TGTGCCAGCAGTTATACCGGGACTAGCCGCGGGGAGACCCAGTACTTC. Together with reference TRBV2 and TRBJ2-5, the CDR3 gives the full variable domain: EPEVTQTPSHQVTQMGQEVILRCVPISNHLYFYWYRQILGQKVEFLVSFYNNEISEKSEIFDDQFSVERPDGSNFTLKIRSTKLEDSAMYFCASSYTGTSRGETQYFGPGTRLLVL.